This T cell receptor beta chain derives from a study of pediatric ulcerative colitis. Study outcomes and limitations: A couple of rectal clonotypes were found only in ulcerative colitis patients, all of them.

This clone was counted a single time. Antigen specificity is unknown. The protocol was immunoSEQ multiplex PCR, while the TCRdb copy is restricted to in-frame clones and leaves out a portion. Of 40,000 to 55,000 clones listed, 60% to 85% are singletons. During colonoscopy, one to two rectal pinch biopsies were collected. Sequenced material: gut tissue. The source of this sequence is a girl aged 10 to 17 with moderate ulcerative colitis.

The CDR3 sequence is CASSLESGRTNQPQHF. In nucleotides, the CDR3 is TGTGCCAGCAGCTTAGAATCGGGACGGACTAATCAGCCCCAGCATTTT. The rearrangement uses TRBV7-6 and TRBJ1-5; TRBD1 is a possible D gene (5 bases). Germline V gene sequence: CDR1 SGHVS, CDR2 FNYEAQ. The CDR3 loop spans 16 amino acids. Trimming stripped 1 base from V and 4 bases from J, with 14 bases between. The entire variable domain, with the rest obtained from reference TRBV7-6 and TRBJ1-5, is as follows: GAGVSQSPRYKVTKRGQDVALRCDPISGHVSLYWYRQALGQGPEFLTYFNYEAQQDKSGLPNDRFSAERPEGSISTLTIQRTEQRDSAMYRCASSLESGRTNQPQHFGDGTRLSIL.